One TCR beta chain is described in this entry. Its antigen is not known. The data originate from a study of shared clonotypes between healthy human individuals. A deep-level run was used for the assay. Repertoires were generated with immunoSEQ multiplex PCR, while TCRdb's copy carries only in-frame clones and drops some. This sample has around 610,000 clones, with 96% found just once. V shed 4 bases, J shed 7 bases, and the junction held 13 bases outside the gene matches. Germline lookup yields CDR1 MDHEN and CDR2 SYDVKM. CDR3 length: 16 residues. Findings and caveats of the study: An expected dependence of interdonor clonotype sharing on sequencing depth was noted. Generation probabilities of non-shared clonotypes were lower (relative to those shared by all four donors).

Naive CD8 cells were CD45RO-negative, positively selected for CCR7, excluding terminally differentiated effector memory CD45RA+ cells. The chain couples TRBV28 to TRBJ2-7, with 10 bases matching TRBD2. The sample was naive CD8+ T cells sorted from blood. The sequence was collected from a woman in her thirties in good health. The CDR3 is CASSSRTSGPFWEQYF. In nucleotides, the CDR3 is TGTGCCAGCAGTTCAAGGACTAGCGGCCCCTTTTGGGAGCAGTACTTC.